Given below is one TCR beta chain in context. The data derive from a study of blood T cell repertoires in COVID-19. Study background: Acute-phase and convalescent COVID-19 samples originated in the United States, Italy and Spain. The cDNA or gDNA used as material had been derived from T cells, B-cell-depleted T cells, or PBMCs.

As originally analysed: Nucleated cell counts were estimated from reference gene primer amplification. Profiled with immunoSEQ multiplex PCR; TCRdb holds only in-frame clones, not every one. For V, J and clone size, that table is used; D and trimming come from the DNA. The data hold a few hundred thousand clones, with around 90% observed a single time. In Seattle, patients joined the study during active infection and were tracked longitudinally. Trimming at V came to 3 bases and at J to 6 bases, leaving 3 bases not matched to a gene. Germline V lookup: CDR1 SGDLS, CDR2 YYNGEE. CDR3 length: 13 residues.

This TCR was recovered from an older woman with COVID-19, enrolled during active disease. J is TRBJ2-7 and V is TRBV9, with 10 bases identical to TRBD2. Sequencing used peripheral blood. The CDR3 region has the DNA TGTGCCAGCAGCGCCGGGACTAGCGTCGAGCAGTACTTC. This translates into CASSAGTSVEQYF.